The 28 T cell receptor beta chains reported below all come from one sample, sequenced in a study of Graves' ophthalmopathy and Graves' hyperthyroidism. Amplifying from RNA transcripts, the study obtained TCR beta CDR3 regions. Second-round multiplex PCR followed a first-round RT-PCR using HTBI primers. TCRdb re-called the multiplex PCR reads through MiXCR, storing one row per CDR3 protein. The table has roughly 500,000 distinct CDR3 sequences, about 15% seen once. Sequences were obtained from blood. All receptors derive from a woman aged 30 to 39 with Graves' ophthalmopathy.

This clonotype was observed a few times. The chain links TRBV7-3 to TRBJ2-2; unclear D gene. The CDR3 totals 15 residues. V shed 3 bases and J shed 8 bases, with 16 bases lying between them. CDR1 is SGHTA and CDR2 is FQGTGA in the germline V gene. CDR3 in amino acids: CASSFSSVGRGELFF. The CDR3 nucleotides read TGTGCCAGCAGCTTTTCTTCGGTCGGGCGGGGGGAGCTGTTTTTT.

This clonotype appeared many times. This rearrangement joins TRBV2 to TRBJ1-6, with D possibly matching TRBD1 (5 bases). Per the germline V gene, CDR1 is SNHLY and CDR2 is FYNNEI. With 7 bases removed from V and 0 bases from J, the gap between germline ends came to 10 bases. CDR3 size: 15 residues. The CDR3, as DNA: TGTGCCAGCATTAAAGACAGCTCCTATAATTCACCCCTCCACTTT. It yields the protein CASIKDSSYNSPLHF.

In this sample, this clonotype turned up many times. The chain carries TRBV15 and TRBJ2-7; 11 bases agree with TRBD2. Unmatched junction bases numbered 11, after V lost 5 bases and J lost 2 bases. CDR3 size: 17 residues. Germline loops: CDR1 LNHNV, CDR2 YYDKDF (reference sequence). CDR3 sequence reads: CATSSKRASGGPYEQYF. The CDR3, as DNA: TGTGCCACCAGCTCAAAACGGGCTAGCGGGGGGCCCTACGAGCAGTACTTC. The full variable domain, completed using reference TRBV15 and TRBJ2-7, is DAMVIQNPRYQVTQFGKPVTLSCSQTLNHNVMYWYQQKSSQAPKLLFHYYDKDFNNEADTPDNFQSRRPNTSFCFLDIRSPGLGDTAMYLCATSSKRASGGPYEQYFGPGTRLTVT.

As regards this clonotype: This may stem from a read error, because a much larger clone lies one nucleotide away. The CDR3 spells CASGGVGGSKEAFF. DNA for the CDR3: TGTGCCAGCGGTGGCGTGGGGGGGTCAAAAGAAGCTTTCTTT. The chain employs TRBV6-1 and TRBJ1-1; possible D gene TRBD1, 5 bases. Germline-derived CDR1 and CDR2 are MNHNS and SASEGT. The CDR3 runs 14 residues. V was trimmed by 8 bases and J by 8 bases, leaving 21 bases between them.

This clonotype was seen repeatedly, ten times or more. The rearrangement joins TRBV6-1 to TRBJ2-6; D is ambiguous. CDR3 length: 15 amino acids. Per the germline V gene, CDR1 is MNHNS and CDR2 is SASEGT. With 7 bases removed from V and 0 bases from J, the gap between germline ends came to 10 bases. CDR3 coding DNA: TGTGCCAGCACCTGGGCCTCCTCTGGGGCCAACGTCCTGACTTTC. Amino acids: CASTWASSGANVLTF.

This clonotype was seen many times. The chain uses TRBV12-3 or TRBV12-4 and TRBJ1-1; tentatively, D is TRBD1 (6 bases). CDR3 length: 16 residues. Trimming removed 3 bases from V and 4 bases from J, with 18 bases in between. This CDR3 reads CASSFTLGGGGTEAFF. The CDR3 DNA sequence: TGTGCCAGCAGTTTTACGCTTGGGGGCGGTGGCACTGAAGCTTTCTTT.

This clonotype was observed many times. The V call is TRBV6-1, the J call TRBJ2-5; D uncertain. CDR3 size: 13 residues. From germline, CDR1 is MNHNS and CDR2 SASEGT. Deletions cut 7 bases from V and 3 bases from J, with 12 bases between. DNA of the CDR3: TGTGCCAGCACCTTCTGGGTCGAAGAGACCCAGTACTTC. Translated: CASTFWVEETQYF.

The sample holds many counts of this clonotype. V usage is TRBV28 and J usage is TRBJ2-7, with a possible D match to TRBD2 (6 bases). Trimming took 5 bases from V and 4 from J, leaving 18 bases between them. The CDR3 spans 15 residues. Per the germline V gene, CDR1 is MDHEN and CDR2 is SYDVKM. The CDR3 spells CASSRNAGRGYEQYF. The CDR3 DNA is TGTGCCAGCAGTCGCAATGCCGGGAGAGGTTACGAGCAGTACTTC.

Ten or more counts support this clonotype. The CDR3 loop reads CASSKAGRGVAGYTF. The CDR3 DNA reads as TGTGCCAGCAGCAAGGCTGGAAGGGGAGTCGCTGGCTACACCTTC. The rearrangement joins TRBV7-2 to TRBJ1-2; the D gene is possibly TRBD1 (5 bases). The germline V and J ends were trimmed by 5 bases and 7 bases, with 20 bases remaining between them. Germline-derived CDR1 and CDR2 are SGHTA and FQGNSA. This CDR3 contains 15 residues.

The CDR3 DNA follows: TGTGCCAGCTCACCTGTCTGGTCTCCCGGTGAAGCTTTCTTT. It yields the protein CASSPVWSPGEAFF. V usage is TRBV18 and J usage is TRBJ1-1; unclear D gene. V was clipped by 3 bases and J by 7 bases, with 15 bases between them. The CDR3 consists of 14 residues. Germline values: CDR1 KGHSH, CDR2 LQKENI.

In its sample, this clonotype was seen a few times. This rearrangement joins TRBV7-2 to TRBJ2-5; TRBD2 aligns across 10 bases. Germline V gene data show CDR1 as SGHTA and CDR2 as FQGNSA. The ends lost 1 base at V and 4 bases at J; junction bases unmatched: 6. This CDR3 is 16 amino acids long. CDR3 DNA: TGTGCCAGCAGCTTAGGGAAAGCGGGGGGGCGAGAGACCCAGTACTTC. This translates into CASSLGKAGGRETQYF.

Many counts were recorded for this clonotype. This rearrangement joins TRBV2 to TRBJ2-7; a weak D match, TRBD2 (5 bases). The germline V and J ends were trimmed by 7 bases and 6 bases, with 22 bases remaining between them. The CDR3 has 15 amino acids. Germline CDR1 SNHLY, CDR2 FYNNEI. The CDR3 DNA is TGTGCCAGCACATTCGTCCGGGAAGTATTCTCCGAGCAGTACTTC. It is translated as CASTFVREVFSEQYF.

This clonotype has more than one count but fewer than ten. J is TRBJ2-2 and V is TRBV14, with D unresolved. The CDR3 is made up of 15 amino acids. CDR1 SGHDN and CDR2 FVKESK come from the germline V gene. V was trimmed by 3 bases and J by 4 bases, leaving 12 bases between them. The CDR3 DNA sequence: TGTGCCAGCAGCCACTTGGGATCCCTCACCGGGGAGCTGTTTTTT. Protein sequence: CASSHLGSLTGELFF.

This clonotype has ten or more counts. The V gene is TRBV12-3 or TRBV12-4, the J gene TRBJ1-5, with D perhaps TRBD1 (6 bases). The CDR3 is 16 amino acids. V was trimmed by 1 base and J by 5 bases, leaving 15 bases between them. The chain's CDR3 is CASSLDAGPGDQPQHF. CDR3 nucleotides: TGTGCCAGCAGTTTAGATGCCGGGCCAGGGGATCAGCCCCAGCATTTT.

At least ten counts were recorded for this clonotype. The chain combines TRBV7-2 with TRBJ1-2; the D is unclear. The CDR3 runs 15 residues. CDR1 and CDR2 from the germline V gene are SGHTA and FQGNSA. V lost 1 base and J 4 bases, leaving 13 bases between the germline ends. The CDR3 here is CASSLVGTATYGYTF. The CDR3 DNA reads TGTGCCAGCAGCTTAGTGGGCACAGCTACCTATGGCTACACCTTC.

At least ten counts were recorded for this clonotype. V is TRBV12-3 or TRBV12-4 and J is TRBJ1-2; possible D gene TRBD1, 5 bases. Trimming stripped 3 bases from V and 8 bases from J, with 19 bases between. The CDR3 contains 15 residues. CDR3 in DNA: TGTGCCAGCAGTTTTGGTTTGCAGGGAGGTCAAGGCTACACCTTC. Amino acid sequence: CASSFGLQGGQGYTF.

This clonotype was recorded at least ten times. The gene calls are TRBV6-5 and TRBJ1-2; possibly TRBD1 for D (5 bases). Germline-derived CDR1 and CDR2 are MNHEY and SVGAGI. The germline V and J ends were trimmed by 6 bases and 3 bases, with 8 bases remaining between them. The CDR3 totals 12 residues. This CDR3 is CASRRGDYGYTF. The CDR3 nucleotides read TGTGCCAGCAGACGAGGGGACTATGGCTACACCTTC.

To note about this clonotype: A clone one base away is much larger, so this may be a read error. The final CDR3 position lacks the conserved phenylalanine or tryptophan, pointing to a likely read error. This sequence joins TRBV6-1 and TRBJ2-2; 8 bases line up with TRBD2. Trimming took 8 bases from V and 7 from J; bases not matched to a gene: 9. This CDR3 comprises 14 residues. CDR1 MNHNS and CDR2 SASEGT come from the germline V gene. The CDR3 coding sequence is TGTGCCAGCGCAGCGGGAGTTCGGGGCGGGGAGCTGTTTGTT. This sequence encodes CASAAGVRGGELFV.

This clonotype was observed at least ten times. The chain has TRBV3-1 and TRBJ1-5, with no clear D. Germline V gene sequence: CDR1 LGHDT, CDR2 YNNKEL (reference sequence). V was pared by 3 bases and J by 4 bases, with 10 bases between. The CDR3 length is 14 residues. The CDR3 loop reads CASSHGRVNQPQHF. CDR3 DNA: TGTGCCAGCAGCCATGGACGAGTGAATCAGCCCCAGCATTTT. Full variable domain (rest looked up from reference TRBV3-1 and TRBJ1-5): DTAVSQTPKYLVTQMGNDKSIKCEQNLGHDTMYWYKQDSKKFLKIMFSYNNKELIINETVPNRFSPKSPDKAHLNLHINSLELGDSAVYFCASSHGRVNQPQHFGDGTRLSIL.

In its sample, this clonotype was seen many times. The gene calls are TRBV27 and TRBJ2-5, with TRBD1 identical over 7 bases. Trimming took 6 bases from V and 6 from J; bases not matched to a gene: 7. Germline CDR1 and CDR2: MNHEY and SMNVEV (reference sequence). CDR3 length: 13 residues. CDR3 region: CASSWDRKKTQYF. In DNA, the CDR3 is TGTGCCAGCAGCTGGGACAGAAAAAAGACCCAGTACTTC.

V and J are TRBV19 and TRBJ2-7; D not resolved. The CDR3 is 13 residues long. V dropped 3 bases and J dropped 5 bases, with 11 bases sitting between them. Germline V gives CDR1 LNHDA, CDR2 SQIVND (reference sequence). CDR3 in amino acids: CASSMDLPDEQYF. In DNA form, the CDR3 reads TGTGCCAGTAGTATGGACCTCCCGGACGAGCAGTACTTC.

This clonotype occurred many times. This rearrangement joins TRBV5-5 to TRBJ1-1; 8 nucleotides match TRBD1. The germline V gene has CDR1 SGHKS and CDR2 YYEKEE (reference sequence). The CDR3 is made up of 14 amino acids. After removal of 6 bases from V and 5 bases from J, the junction contained 9 bases not matched to a gene. CDR3 DNA: TGTGCCAGCACCATTCCAACAGGGGGAACTGAAGCTTTCTTT. Translation: CASTIPTGGTEAFF.

The chain couples TRBV11-2 to TRBJ2-7; no clear D gene. The germline CDR1 and CDR2 sequences are SGHAT and FQNNGV. The CDR3 is 13 amino acids. V shed 3 bases and J shed 4 bases, with 10 bases lying between them. CDR3 amino acids: CASSLIRGYEQYF. CDR3 DNA sequence: TGTGCCAGCAGCTTGATTCGCGGATACGAGCAGTACTTC.

This clonotype appeared many times. The J gene is TRBJ2-5, the V gene TRBV24-1, with D possibly TRBD2 on 6 matching bases. The length of the CDR3 is 14 residues. CDR1 is KGHDR, CDR2 SFDVKD, per germline. The V and J ends lost 7 bases and 7 bases respectively, with 18 bases between them. The CDR3 DNA is TGTGCCACCAGCCCCCACGGGAGCTCCGCGACCCAGTACTTC. Translation: CATSPHGSSATQYF.

This clonotype was recorded many times. V usage is TRBV12-3 or TRBV12-4 and J usage is TRBJ2-7; no clear D. This CDR3 has 15 residues. With 5 bases removed from V and 5 bases from J, the gap between germline ends came to 19 bases. CDR3 bases: TGTGCCAGCAGTCCCCGAGTGGGTCGCGAGGACGAGCAGTACTTC. Translating gives CASSPRVGREDEQYF.

There are many counts of this clonotype. V gene TRBV4-1 combines with J gene TRBJ2-7, with a tentative D call TRBD1 (5 bases). The germline V and J ends were trimmed by 4 bases and 3 bases, with 10 bases remaining between them. Germline V lookup: CDR1 MGHRA, CDR2 YSYEKL. The CDR3 is 13 amino acids. This chain's CDR3 is CASSPTAFYEQYF. DNA for the CDR3: TGCGCCAGCAGCCCGACAGCATTCTACGAGCAGTACTTC.

The V and J genes are TRBV7-9 and TRBJ2-7; possible D gene TRBD2, 6 bases. V lost 5 bases and J lost 6, with 14 bases in between. CDR3 length equals 13 residues. Germline CDR1 is SEHNR and CDR2 is FQNEAQ (reference sequence). CDR3 nucleotides: TGTGCCAGCAGCACGCGGGACTCCACCGAGCAGTACTTC. Protein product: CASSTRDSTEQYF.

This clonotype was found many times. The genes are TRBV28 and TRBJ2-7; unclear D gene. This CDR3 has 14 amino acids. Trimming left V 2 bases short and J 3 bases short, with 11 bases between. From germline, CDR1 is MDHEN and CDR2 SYDVKM. CDR3 sequence reads: CASSLAGSYYEQYF. The CDR3 bases are TGTGCCAGCAGTTTAGCCGGGTCTTACTACGAGCAGTACTTC. Full variable domain (outside the CDR3, taken from reference TRBV28 and TRBJ2-7): DVKVTQSSRYLVKRTGEKVFLECVQDMDHENMFWYRQDPGLGLRLIYFSYDVKMKEKGDIPEGYSVSREKKERFSLILESASTNQTSMYLCASSLAGSYYEQYFGPGTRLTVT.